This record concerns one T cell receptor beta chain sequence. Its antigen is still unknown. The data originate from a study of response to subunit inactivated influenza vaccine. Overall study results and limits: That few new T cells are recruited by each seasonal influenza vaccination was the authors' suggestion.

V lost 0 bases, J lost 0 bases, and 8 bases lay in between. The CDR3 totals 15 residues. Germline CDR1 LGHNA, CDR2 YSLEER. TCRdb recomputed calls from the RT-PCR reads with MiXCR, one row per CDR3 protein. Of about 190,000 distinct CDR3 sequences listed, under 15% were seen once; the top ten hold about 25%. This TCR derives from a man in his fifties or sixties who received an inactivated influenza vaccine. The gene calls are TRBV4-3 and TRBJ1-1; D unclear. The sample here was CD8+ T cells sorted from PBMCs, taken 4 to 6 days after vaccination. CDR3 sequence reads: CASSQDFTLNTEAFF. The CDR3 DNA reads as TGCGCCAGCAGCCAAGATTTTACGTTGAACACTGAAGCTTTCTTT.